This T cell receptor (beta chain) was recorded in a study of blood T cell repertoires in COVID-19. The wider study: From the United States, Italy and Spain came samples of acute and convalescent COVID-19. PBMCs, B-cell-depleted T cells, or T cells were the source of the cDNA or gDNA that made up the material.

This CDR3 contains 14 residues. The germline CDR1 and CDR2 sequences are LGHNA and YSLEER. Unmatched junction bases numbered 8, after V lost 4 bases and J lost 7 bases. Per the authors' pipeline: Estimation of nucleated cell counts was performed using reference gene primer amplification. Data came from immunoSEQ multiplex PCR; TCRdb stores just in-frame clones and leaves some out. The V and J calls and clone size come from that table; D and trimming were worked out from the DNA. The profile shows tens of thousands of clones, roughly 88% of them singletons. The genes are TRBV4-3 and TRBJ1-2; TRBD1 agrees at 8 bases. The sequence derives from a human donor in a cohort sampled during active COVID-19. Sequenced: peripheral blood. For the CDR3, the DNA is TGCGCCAGCAGCCGACGCGGACAGGGAAGTGGCTACACCTTC. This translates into CASSRRGQGSGYTF.